This T cell receptor beta chain was documented in a study of T-cell reconstitution after alpha-beta-depleted transplantation in children. Unique molecular identifiers featured in how the TCRbeta library was prepared. TCRdb fed the PCR reads into MiXCR, producing one record per CDR3 protein. The sample includes 220,000 or so distinct CDR3 sequences, just under 8.5% of them seen just once. V lost 3 bases, J lost 5 bases, and 3 bases stayed unmatched. The germline gives CDR1 DFQATT, CDR2 SNEGSKA (reference sequence). The CDR3 loop spans 13 amino acids. This clonotype was counted ten times or more. The sequence was collected from a male patient younger than 18 who had a stem cell transplant for acute lymphoblastic leukemia, so the T cells may come from the graft donor. The genes are TRBV20-1 and TRBJ2-2; TRBD2 aligns across 7 bases. The source material was PBMCs, mostly from graft donor cells, sampled 180 days after TCRalphabeta/CD19-depleted stem cell transplant. CDR3 bases: TGCAGTGCTAGGCGGGAGTGGACCGGGGAGCTGTTTTTT. Protein sequence: CSARREWTGELFF.